These T cell receptor beta chains were read from a single sample in a study of T cell responses to AZD1222 COVID-19 vaccine. Some clones are missing from TCRdb's copy, which holds only in-frame ones; the method was immunoSEQ multiplex PCR. The repertoire holds some 78,000 clones, with about four fifths as singletons. The material was peripheral blood, obtained 28 days after the second AZD1222 dose. These receptors all come from an adult who received the AZD1222 COVID-19 vaccine. Both conserved end residues are part of each CDR3. The D gene is left open where the match is weak. Only some rows state a clone size, as once, few, many or a class for expanded clones.

abundance: -
d_gene: TRBD1
v_gene: TRBV5-1
j_gene: TRBJ1-5
len: 15
CDR3aa: CASSSGTGGDQPQHF
CDR3nt: TGCGCCAGCAGCTCCGGGACAGGGGGCGATCAGCCCCAGCATTTT

abundance: -
d_gene: -
v_gene: TRBV21-1
j_gene: TRBJ1-5
len: 14
CDR3aa: CASSPRTGTQPQHF
CDR3nt: TGTGCCAGCAGCCCTCGGACAGGGACTCAGCCCCAGCATTTT

abundance: -
d_gene: -
v_gene: TRBV28
j_gene: TRBJ2-2
len: 13
CDR3aa: CASSGAGTGELFF
CDR3nt: TGTGCCAGCAGTGGAGCAGGAACCGGGGAGCTGTTTTTT

abundance: few
d_gene: -
v_gene: TRBV27
j_gene: TRBJ1-4
len: 15
CDR3aa: CASSSYEGSNEKLFF
CDR3nt: TGTGCCAGCAGCTCCTACGAGGGATCTAATGAAAAACTGTTTTTT

abundance: few
d_gene: -
v_gene: TRBV29-1
j_gene: TRBJ1-4
len: 14
CDR3aa: CSVEIGGLSEKLFF
CDR3nt: TGCAGCGTTGAAATCGGGGGGCTCAGTGAAAAACTGTTTTTT

abundance: -
d_gene: TRBD2
v_gene: TRBV19
j_gene: TRBJ2-7
len: 14
CDR3aa: CASSTIGEGLGQYF
CDR3nt: TGTGCCAGTAGTACCATCGGGGAGGGACTGGGGCAGTACTTC

abundance: -
d_gene: -
v_gene: TRBV30
j_gene: TRBJ1-3
len: 13
CDR3aa: CAWMLRSGNTIYF
CDR3nt: TGTGCCTGGATGCTACGCTCTGGAAACACCATATATTTT

abundance: -
d_gene: TRBD1
v_gene: TRBV7-2
j_gene: TRBJ2-5
len: 13
CDR3aa: CASRFTGEETQYF
CDR3nt: TGTGCCAGCAGGTTTACAGGGGAAGAGACCCAGTACTTC

abundance: -
d_gene: -
v_gene: TRBV27
j_gene: TRBJ1-5
len: 14
CDR3aa: CASSSSGDVWPQHF
CDR3nt: TGTGCCAGCAGTTCGAGTGGGGATGTATGGCCCCAGCATTTT

abundance: -
d_gene: TRBD1
v_gene: TRBV5-6
j_gene: TRBJ2-2
len: 15
CDR3aa: CASSFTGENTGELFF
CDR3nt: TGTGCCAGCAGCTTCACAGGGGAGAACACCGGGGAGCTGTTTTTT

abundance: -
d_gene: -
v_gene: TRBV3-1/TRBV3-2
j_gene: TRBJ2-1
len: 15
CDR3aa: CASSQVFARENEQFF
CDR3nt: TGTGCCAGCAGCCAAGTTTTTGCCCGGGAGAATGAGCAGTTCTTC

abundance: -
d_gene: -
v_gene: TRBV12-3/TRBV12-4
j_gene: TRBJ1-2
len: 13
CDR3aa: CASSGRRTYGYTF
CDR3nt: TGTGCCAGCAGTGGTAGGAGGACCTATGGCTACACCTTC

abundance: -
d_gene: TRBD1
v_gene: TRBV4-3
j_gene: TRBJ1-2
len: 15
CDR3aa: CASSQAGTGVYGYTF
CDR3nt: TGCGCCAGCAGCCAAGCCGGGACAGGGGTGTATGGCTACACCTTC

abundance: -
d_gene: -
v_gene: TRBV29-1
j_gene: TRBJ1-4
len: 11
CDR3aa: CSVEGGEKLFF
CDR3nt: TGCAGCGTTGAAGGGGGTGAAAAACTGTTTTTT

abundance: -
d_gene: -
v_gene: TRBV5-1
j_gene: TRBJ2-5
len: 13
CDR3aa: CASSQDREGTQYF
CDR3nt: TGCGCCAGCAGCCAAGACAGGGAGGGGACCCAGTACTTC

abundance: -
d_gene: -
v_gene: TRBV5-1
j_gene: TRBJ2-3
len: 16
CDR3aa: CASSLVGETSTDTQYF
CDR3nt: TGCGCCAGCAGCTTGGTTGGCGAGACGAGCACAGATACGCAGTATTTT

abundance: -
d_gene: -
v_gene: TRBV30
j_gene: TRBJ1-1
len: 14
CDR3aa: CAWSQGHMNTEAFF
CDR3nt: TGTGCCTGGAGCCAGGGACACATGAACACTGAAGCTTTCTTT

abundance: -
d_gene: TRBD2
v_gene: TRBV2
j_gene: TRBJ2-2
len: 15
CDR3aa: CASRGTSGRIGELFF
CDR3nt: TGTGCCAGCAGGGGGACTAGCGGGAGGATCGGGGAGCTGTTTTTT

abundance: -
d_gene: TRBD1
v_gene: TRBV2
j_gene: TRBJ2-7
len: 14
CDR3aa: CASSEAQGRYEQYF
CDR3nt: TGTGCCAGCAGTGAAGCACAGGGGAGATACGAGCAGTACTTC

abundance: -
d_gene: TRBD1
v_gene: TRBV5-1
j_gene: TRBJ1-4
len: 18
CDR3aa: CASSTGWDRETTNEKLFF
CDR3nt: TGCGCCAGCAGCACTGGTTGGGACAGGGAAACAACTAATGAAAAACTGTTTTTT

abundance: -
d_gene: TRBD1
v_gene: TRBV7-9
j_gene: TRBJ2-7
len: 15
CDR3aa: CASSPPGTETYEQYF
CDR3nt: TGTGCCAGCAGCCCCCCCGGGACAGAAACCTACGAGCAGTACTTC

abundance: -
d_gene: -
v_gene: TRBV28
j_gene: TRBJ1-3
len: 16
CDR3aa: CASSLRRQSSGNTIYF
CDR3nt: TGTGCCAGCAGTTTACGCCGACAGAGCTCTGGAAACACCATATATTTT

abundance: -
d_gene: TRBD1
v_gene: TRBV14
j_gene: TRBJ1-6
len: 13
CDR3aa: CASSLTGDSPLHF
CDR3nt: TGTGCCAGCAGCTTAACAGGGGACTCACCCCTCCACTTT

abundance: -
d_gene: TRBD2
v_gene: TRBV4-3
j_gene: TRBJ2-3
len: 15
CDR3aa: CASSPGLAGGDTQYF
CDR3nt: TGCGCCAGCAGCCCCGGACTAGCGGGAGGAGATACGCAGTATTTT

abundance: -
d_gene: -
v_gene: TRBV28
j_gene: TRBJ1-2
len: 13
CDR3aa: CASSPPAGTGYTF
CDR3nt: TGTGCCAGCAGTCCCCCGGCGGGCACTGGCTACACCTTC

abundance: -
d_gene: TRBD2
v_gene: TRBV7-8
j_gene: TRBJ2-1
len: 16
CDR3aa: CASSWAGLGVFSEQFF
CDR3nt: TGTGCCAGCAGCTGGGCGGGACTAGGGGTCTTCAGTGAGCAGTTCTTC

abundance: -
d_gene: -
v_gene: TRBV20-1
j_gene: TRBJ1-1
len: 13
CDR3aa: CSASSGGATEAFF
CDR3nt: TGCAGTGCTAGTAGTGGGGGGGCGACTGAAGCTTTCTTT

abundance: -
d_gene: -
v_gene: TRBV24-1
j_gene: TRBJ1-2
len: 14
CDR3aa: CATSDPRTEYGYTF
CDR3nt: TGTGCCACCAGTGACCCTAGGACAGAGTATGGCTACACCTTC

abundance: -
d_gene: -
v_gene: TRBV28
j_gene: TRBJ1-2
len: 14
CDR3aa: CASSPGGGIYGYTF
CDR3nt: TGTGCCAGCAGCCCCGGGGGTGGTATCTATGGCTACACCTTC

abundance: -
d_gene: -
v_gene: TRBV7-2
j_gene: TRBJ2-3
len: 16
CDR3aa: CASSQSPFWGGDTQYF
CDR3nt: TGTGCCAGCAGCCAGTCGCCTTTTTGGGGCGGAGATACGCAGTATTTT

abundance: -
d_gene: -
v_gene: TRBV4-2
j_gene: TRBJ2-2
len: 16
CDR3aa: CASSPFRGTSTGELFF
CDR3nt: TGTGCCAGCAGCCCCTTTAGGGGAACGAGCACCGGGGAGCTGTTTTTT

abundance: -
d_gene: -
v_gene: TRBV7-8
j_gene: TRBJ2-7
len: 14
CDR3aa: CASSRGPSREEQYF
CDR3nt: TGTGCCAGCAGCCGCGGACCGTCCCGGGAGGAGCAGTACTTC

abundance: -
d_gene: -
v_gene: TRBV3-1/TRBV3-2
j_gene: TRBJ1-6
len: 20
CDR3aa: CASSQELRGKTSLYNSPLHF
CDR3nt: TGTGCCAGCAGCCAAGAACTTAGAGGGAAGACCTCTCTTTATAATTCACCCCTCCACTTT

abundance: -
d_gene: -
v_gene: TRBV30
j_gene: TRBJ2-7
len: 13
CDR3aa: CAWSSGITYEQYF
CDR3nt: TGTGCCTGGAGTTCCGGGATTACCTACGAGCAGTACTTC

abundance: -
d_gene: -
v_gene: TRBV15
j_gene: TRBJ2-7
len: 15
CDR3aa: CATSRDPQSGVEQYF
CDR3nt: TGTGCCACCAGCAGAGATCCACAGTCGGGAGTCGAGCAGTACTTC

abundance: -
d_gene: -
v_gene: TRBV29-1
j_gene: TRBJ2-3
len: 13
CDR3aa: CSVPGGGDGTQYF
CDR3nt: TGCAGCGTCCCCGGAGGGGGGGACGGTACGCAGTATTTT